The source of this T cell receptor (beta chain) is a study of response to subunit inactivated influenza vaccine. Germline CDR1 and CDR2: MNHEY and SVGEGT. The V end was cut by 2 bases, the J end by 3 bases, with 1 base between. This CDR3 is built from 11 residues. At least ten counts were recorded for this clonotype. TCRdb analysed the RT-PCR reads with MiXCR anew, one entry per CDR3 protein. Of around 190,000 distinct CDR3 sequences in the sample, 7.5% to 10% were seen once. The specimen comprised non-naive T cells sorted from PBMCs, sampled on the day of vaccination. This receptor was obtained from a man aged 50 to 60 who received an inactivated influenza vaccine. V usage is TRBV6-2 or TRBV6-3 and J usage is TRBJ1-1; D unresolved. The CDR3 DNA follows: TGTGCCAGCAGTTACGACACTGAAGCTTTCTTT. Protein product: CASSYDTEAFF.